The 13 T cell receptor beta chains in this list originate from one sample, sequenced in a study of immune evolution from preneoplasia to lung adenocarcinoma. The data were produced by immunoSEQ multiplex PCR, yet TCRdb's version contains in-frame clones alone and is incomplete. The sample comprises nearly 2,500 clones, around 85% of which are singletons, and about 15% rests with the top ten. The sample taken for sequencing was FFPE adjacent normal lung tissue. Receptors were obtained from a person aged 70 to 85 with lung adenocarcinoma.

This chain uses TRBV5-1 with TRBJ1-1, with 11 bases lining up with TRBD1. This CDR3 has 15 residues. The germline CDR1 and CDR2 sequences are SGHRS and YFSETQ. The ends lost 6 bases at V and 5 bases at J; junction bases unmatched: 9. CDR3 DNA: TGCGCCAGCATGCTCGGGACAGGGGGTAAGACTGAAGCTTTCTTT. Protein product: CASMLGTGGKTEAFF.

The chain has TRBV5-1 and TRBJ1-5; D not certain. Per germline, CDR1 SGHRS and CDR2 YFSETQ. Trimming pared 4 bases from V and 5 bases from J, leaving 10 bases between. There are 13 residues in the CDR3. CDR3: CASSPGADQPQHF. The CDR3 DNA is TGCGCCAGCAGCCCCGGTGCGGATCAGCCCCAGCATTTT.

On this clone itself: A read error may produce the germline difference seen at one junction end. The chain joins TRBV30 to TRBJ1-2; D unclear. The CDR3 runs 12 residues. Germline values: CDR1 GTSNPN, CDR2 SVGIG (reference sequence). The CDR3 nucleotides read TGTGCCTGGAGGGGTAACGACTATGGCTACACTTTC. Translating it yields CAWRGNDYGYTF.

This chain connects TRBV11-1 to TRBJ2-7; the D is unclear. This CDR3 is built from 15 residues. V dropped 5 bases and J dropped 0 bases, with 14 bases sitting between them. CDR1 and CDR2 (germline): SGHAT, FQDESV (reference sequence). The CDR3 nucleotides are TGTGCCAGCAGCCCAAGCCCAGGTAGCTCCTACGAGCAGTACTTC. Protein: CASSPSPGSSYEQYF.

This chain links TRBV6-5 with TRBJ2-5; 7 bases match TRBD2. This CDR3 has 14 amino acids. From germline, CDR1 is MNHEY and CDR2 SVGAGI. Losses at the gene ends were 2 bases for V and 5 bases for J; bases not matched to a gene: 5. The CDR3 protein is CASSYRGVDETQYF. In DNA form, the CDR3 reads TGTGCCAGCAGTTACCGGGGGGTAGATGAGACCCAGTACTTC.

J is TRBJ1-4 and V is TRBV5-8; D is undetermined. The V end lost 2 bases, the J end lost 12 bases, and 11 bases lay between the germline ends. The CDR3 length is 12 residues. Germline values: CDR1 SGHTS, CDR2 YDEGEE. CDR3 region: CASSLRSAELFF. The CDR3 DNA is TGTGCCAGCAGCTTAAGGTCAGCGGAACTGTTTTTT.

This clone was seen more than once but under ten times. The chain uses TRBV30 and TRBJ1-1; a weak D match, TRBD1 (5 bases). V lost 0 bases, J lost 11 bases, and 13 bases lay in between. Germline lookup yields CDR1 GTSNPN and CDR2 SVGIG (reference sequence). The CDR3 is 12 residues long. The CDR3 nucleotides read TGTGCCTGGAGTGTTAAGGGGTCAGGGGCTTTCTTT. Protein sequence: CAWSVKGSGAFF.

V and J are TRBV6-5 and TRBJ1-1; D might be TRBD1 (5 bases). V shed 0 bases and J shed 5 bases, with 10 bases lying between them. Germline CDR1 and CDR2: MNHEY and SVGAGI. This CDR3 region has 14 residues. The CDR3 reads CASSYSGLGTEAFF. DNA for the CDR3: TGTGCCAGCAGTTACTCGGGACTGGGGACTGAAGCTTTCTTT.

This clone was seen a handful of times. This chain's CDR3 is CAYGGQATSGNTIYF. The CDR3 nucleotides read TGTGCTTACGGGGGTCAGGCCACCTCTGGAAACACCATATATTTT. This chain joins TRBV7-9 and TRBJ1-3; possible D gene TRBD1, 5 bases. CDR3 size: 15 residues. Germline CDR1 is SEHNR and CDR2 is FQNEAQ (reference sequence).

The V call is TRBV10-2, the J call TRBJ1-1; D ambiguous. The CDR3 spans 12 residues. Trimming left V 2 bases short and J 1 base short, with 2 bases between. The germline gives CDR1 WSHSY, CDR2 SAAADI. CDR3 coding DNA: TGCGCCAGCAGTGAGGCGAACACTGAAGCTTTCTTT. Its translation: CASSEANTEAFF.

The chain joins TRBV5-1 to TRBJ2-2, with D possibly being TRBD1 (5 bases). Germline V gene data show CDR1 as SGHRS and CDR2 as YFSETQ. The CDR3 is 14 amino acids. Deletions cut 0 bases from V and 6 bases from J, with 9 bases between. CDR3 sequence (DNA): TGCGCCAGCAGCTTGGGCAGGGTTTCCGGGGAGCTGTTTTTT. Protein product: CASSLGRVSGELFF.

On this clone itself: The germline gene is not matched at one end of the junction; a read error may be the cause. J is TRBJ1-5 and V is TRBV6-1; no firm D call. From germline, CDR1 is MNHNS and CDR2 SASEGT. There are 14 residues in the CDR3. CDR3 protein: CTSADRGSNQPQHF. The CDR3, as DNA: TGTACCAGCGCGGACCGAGGGAGCAATCAGCCCCAGCATTTT.

CDR3 loop: CASSILAGRGEQYF. CDR3 coding DNA: TGTGCCAGTAGTATTCTGGCAGGGAGAGGTGAGCAGTACTTC. The rearrangement links TRBV19 to TRBJ2-7; D possibly matches TRBD1 or TRBD2 (5 bases each). The germline V gene encodes CDR1 LNHDA and CDR2 SQIVND (reference sequence). The germline V and J ends were trimmed by 3 bases and 7 bases, with 16 bases remaining between them. There are 14 residues in the CDR3.